This T cell receptor beta chain was sequenced in a study of OX40 agonist ivuxolimab in advanced cancers. Turning to the study itself: Three patients got partial responses; one had hepatocellular carcinoma and two had cutaneous melanoma. General study points: Among expanded peripheral T cells, antigen specificity went undetermined. CD4+ and CD8+ blood T cells expanded clonally by week 6 at 0.1 to 3.0 mg/kg. In CD8+ T cells, expanded clones were on average more numerous than in CD4+.

CDR1 LNHDA and CDR2 SQIVND come from the germline V gene (reference sequence). The CDR3 has 14 residues. V gave up 10 bases and J gave up 0 bases, with 15 bases separating them. Generated by immunoSEQ multiplex PCR, the TCRdb table keeps only in-frame clones and is missing some. Of roughly 8,400 clones listed, around 70% are singletons. Comments on this clone: Antigen unknown.

The gene calls are TRBV19 and TRBJ1-1; D remains unclear. The starting material was CD4+ or CD8+ T cells sorted from blood, obtained in a trial of the OX40 agonist ivuxolimab. This TCR derives from an adult with an advanced solid tumor such as melanoma, head and neck, liver or kidney cancer. DNA for the CDR3: TGTGCCACCACTAACCCGGGCCTGAACACTGAAGCTTTCTTT. Amino acids: CATTNPGLNTEAFF.